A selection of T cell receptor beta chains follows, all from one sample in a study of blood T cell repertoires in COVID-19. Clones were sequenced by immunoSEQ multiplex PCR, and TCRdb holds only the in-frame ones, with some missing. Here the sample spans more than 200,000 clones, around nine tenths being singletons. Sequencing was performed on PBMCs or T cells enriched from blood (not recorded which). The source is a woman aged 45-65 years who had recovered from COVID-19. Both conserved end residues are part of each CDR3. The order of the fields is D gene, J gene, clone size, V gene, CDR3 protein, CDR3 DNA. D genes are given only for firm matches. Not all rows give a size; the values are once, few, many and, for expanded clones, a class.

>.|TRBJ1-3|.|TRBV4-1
CASSQGGALSGNTIYF
TGCGCCAGCAGCCAAGGCGGCGCACTCTCTGGAAACACCATATATTTT
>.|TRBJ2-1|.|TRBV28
CASSLRGNRLFNEQFF
TGTGCCAGCAGTTTAAGGGGGAATCGGCTCTTCAATGAGCAGTTCTTC
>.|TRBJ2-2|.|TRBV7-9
CASSLTRAGSLANTGELFF
TGTGCCAGCAGCTTAACCCGGGCGGGGAGTCTGGCGAACACCGGGGAGCTGTTTTTT
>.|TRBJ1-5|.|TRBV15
CATSHQGPGRNFNQPQHF
TGTGCCACCAGCCACCAAGGTCCCGGGAGGAACTTCAATCAGCCCCAGCATTTT
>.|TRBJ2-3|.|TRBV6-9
CASRWDKGENTQYF
TGTGCCAGCCGCTGGGACAAGGGGGAAAATACGCAGTATTTT
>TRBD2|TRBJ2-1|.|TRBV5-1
CASSLGTSGGSNEQFF
TGCGCCAGCAGCCTAGGGACTAGCGGAGGTTCCAATGAGCAGTTCTTC
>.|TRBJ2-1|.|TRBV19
CASSMRLIGEQFF
TGTGCCAGTAGTATGCGGTTGATCGGCGAGCAGTTCTTC
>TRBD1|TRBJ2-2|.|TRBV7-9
CASSQMGEGAAGELFF
TGTGCCAGCAGCCAAATGGGTGAGGGGGCGGCCGGGGAGCTGTTTTTT
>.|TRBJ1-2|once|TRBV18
CASSPLEGDYGYTF
TGTGCCAGCTCACCCTTGGAAGGGGACTATGGCTACACCTTC
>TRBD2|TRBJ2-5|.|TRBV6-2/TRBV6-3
CASSYSASGRVAKTQYF
TGTGCCAGCAGTTACTCGGCTAGCGGGAGAGTAGCGAAGACCCAGTACTTC
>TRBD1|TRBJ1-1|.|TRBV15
CATSRDPGTADEAFF
TGTGCCACCAGCAGAGATCCGGGGACAGCGGATGAAGCTTTCTTT
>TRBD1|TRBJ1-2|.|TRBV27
CASSSRDRGLGYGYTF
TGTGCCAGCAGTTCACGGGACAGGGGGCTTGGCTATGGCTACACCTTC
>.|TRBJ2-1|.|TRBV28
CARTGRGPQDEQFF
TGTGCCAGAACTGGGCGGGGGCCACAGGATGAGCAGTTCTTC
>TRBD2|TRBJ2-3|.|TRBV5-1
CASSLWVASGYTDTQYF
TGCGCCAGCAGCTTGTGGGTGGCTAGCGGGTATACAGATACGCAGTATTTT
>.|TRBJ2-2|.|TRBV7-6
CASSVQEDTGELFF
TGTGCCAGCAGCGTACAGGAAGACACCGGGGAGCTGTTTTTT
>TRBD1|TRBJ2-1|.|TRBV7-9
CASSLAGTGFYNEQFF
TGTGCCAGCAGCTTAGCGGGGACAGGGTTTTACAATGAGCAGTTCTTC
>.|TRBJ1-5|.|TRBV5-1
CASSLVSGSQPQHF
TGCGCCAGCAGCTTGGTTTCCGGGAGCCAGCCCCAGCATTTT
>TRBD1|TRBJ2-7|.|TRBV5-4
CASSTGQGGYEQYF
TGTGCCAGCAGCACCGGACAGGGGGGCTACGAGCAGTACTTC
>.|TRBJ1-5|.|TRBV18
CASSRSGDHQPQHF
TGTGCCAGCTCACGCTCAGGGGACCATCAGCCCCAGCATTTT
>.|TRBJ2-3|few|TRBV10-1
CASSVDSGFSTDTQYF
TGCGCCAGCAGTGTGGATAGCGGTTTTAGCACAGATACGCAGTATTTT
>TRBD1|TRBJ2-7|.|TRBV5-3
CARSRGPGQGADEQYF
TGTGCCAGAAGCCGGGGGCCGGGACAGGGGGCCGACGAGCAGTACTTC
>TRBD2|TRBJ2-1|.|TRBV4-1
CASSGSGKGYENEQFF
TGCGCCAGCTCCGGTAGCGGGAAGGGGTACGAAAATGAGCAGTTCTTC
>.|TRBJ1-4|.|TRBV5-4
CASSFKGGDEKLFF
TGTGCCAGCAGCTTCAAAGGCGGAGACGAAAAACTGTTTTTT
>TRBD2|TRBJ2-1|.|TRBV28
CASREGESYNEQFF
TGTGCCAGCCGGGAGGGTGAGTCCTACAATGAGCAGTTCTTC
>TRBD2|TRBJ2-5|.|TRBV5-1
CASSLVGSGRETQYF
TGCGCCAGCAGCTTGGTTGGTAGCGGGAGGGAGACCCAGTACTTC
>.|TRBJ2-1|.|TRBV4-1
CASRGPGAKTGQLNEQFF
TGCGCCAGCAGGGGTCCGGGAGCCAAAACTGGACAACTCAATGAGCAGTTCTTC
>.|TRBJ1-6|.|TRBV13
CASSVSSYNSPLHF
TGTGCCAGCAGCGTTAGCTCCTATAATTCACCCCTCCACTTT
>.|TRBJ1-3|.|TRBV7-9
CASRGRNNYYSGNTIYF
TGTGCCAGCAGGGGCAGGAATAATTATTACTCTGGAAACACCATATATTTT
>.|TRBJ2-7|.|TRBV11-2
CASSLIGGYEQYF
TGTGCCAGCAGCTTAATCGGGGGCTACGAGCAGTACTTC
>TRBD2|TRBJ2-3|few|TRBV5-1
CASSFNGRETDTQYF
TGCGCCAGCAGCTTTAACGGGAGGGAAACAGATACGCAGTATTTT